The 24 T cell receptor beta chains below come from one sample, sequenced in a study of PD-1 blockade in classical Hodgkin lymphoma. All trial patients relapsed after autologous stem cell transplantation. Sequenced by immunoSEQ multiplex PCR; TCRdb stores in-frame clones only, minus some. The sample lists fewer than 75,000 clones; 88% were seen once. Sample: peripheral blood mononuclear cells (PBMCs), taken before the second cycle of nivolumab. The receptors stem from a human donor with classical Hodgkin lymphoma.

The J gene is TRBJ2-5, the V gene TRBV6-5, with D unresolved. The germline V and J ends were trimmed by 8 bases and 5 bases, with 18 bases remaining between them. This CDR3 spans 14 amino acids. In germline, CDR1 is MNHEY, CDR2 SVGAGI. The CDR3 nucleotides read TGTGCCAGCCGGCCGGGCCTACCTCACGAGACCCAGTACTTC. This encodes CASRPGLPHETQYF.

This chain links TRBV5-1 with TRBJ2-7, with D possibly called TRBD1 or TRBD2 (5 bases each). CDR3 length: 17 amino acids. V lost 6 bases and J 7 bases, leaving 29 bases between the germline ends. The germline CDR1 and CDR2 sequences are SGHRS and YFSETQ. The CDR3 DNA reads TGCGCCAGCACTCAGCGGACGGGGACGGAGGCTACTAAGGAGCAGTACTTC. Protein product: CASTQRTGTEATKEQYF. The full variable domain, rest sourced from reference TRBV5-1 and TRBJ2-7, is KAGVTQTPRYLIKTRGQQVTLSCSPISGHRSVSWYQQTPGQGLQFLFEYFSETQRNKGNFPGRFSGRQFSNSRSEMNVSTLELGDSALYLCASTQRTGTEATKEQYFGPGTRLTVT.

The table lists this clone with a few counts. The chain joins TRBV6-1 to TRBJ2-1; D ambiguous. The CDR3 contains 12 residues. Germline CDR1 MNHNS, CDR2 SASEGT. V dropped 6 bases and J dropped 9 bases, with 12 bases sitting between them. The CDR3 sequence: CASRVRDTEQFF. CDR3 nucleotides: TGTGCCAGCAGGGTAAGGGATACTGAGCAGTTCTTC.

V is TRBV28 and J is TRBJ1-1; 7 positions match TRBD1. This CDR3 spans 14 amino acids. Germline trimming cut 6 bases from V and 4 bases from J; bases unmatched to any gene: 8. Looked up from germline, CDR1 is MDHEN and CDR2 is SYDVKM. The CDR3 is CASRAGTVVTEAFF. The CDR3 coding sequence is TGTGCCAGCAGGGCCGGGACAGTGGTCACTGAAGCTTTCTTT.

The chain employs TRBV29-1 and TRBJ2-3; no clear D gene. This CDR3 region has 15 residues. Germline CDR1 and CDR2: SQVTM and ANQGSEA. Trimming shortened V by 2 bases and J by 1 base, and 13 bases separated the two germline ends. Here the CDR3 reads CSVESELLGTDTQYF. Written as DNA, the CDR3 is TGCAGCGTTGAATCGGAGCTTCTCGGCACAGATACGCAGTATTTT.

This clone appeared once. The rearrangement uses TRBV5-4 and TRBJ2-3; D is undetermined. CDR3 size: 15 residues. Trimming pared 0 bases from V and 4 bases from J, leaving 12 bases between. Per the germline V gene, CDR1 is SGHNT and CDR2 is YYREEE (reference sequence). The CDR3 bases are TGTGCCAGCAGCTTGGACAGCCTGGGCCCAGATACGCAGTATTTT. It encodes CASSLDSLGPDTQYF.

With regard to this clone: Other nucleotide sequences in the sample specify the same CDR3. This sequence joins TRBV11-2 and TRBJ1-1, with TRBD1 matching 7 bases. V was clipped by 4 bases and J by 2 bases; unmatched bases: 7. The germline gives CDR1 SGHAT, CDR2 FQNNGV. The CDR3 runs 15 residues. The CDR3 sequence is CASSSMGQSNTEAFF. The CDR3 DNA reads TGTGCCAGCAGCTCCATGGGACAGAGTAACACTGAAGCTTTCTTT.

V is TRBV29-1 and J is TRBJ1-1; D gene unclear. The germline gives CDR1 SQVTM, CDR2 ANQGSEA. This CDR3 comprises 13 residues. Trimming shortened V by 4 bases and J by 1 base, and 10 bases separated the two germline ends. CDR3 amino acids: CSVGWLENTEAFF. CDR3 coding DNA: TGCAGCGTTGGTTGGTTAGAGAACACTGAAGCTTTCTTT.

The V gene is TRBV5-1, the J gene TRBJ1-2, with a tentative D call TRBD1 (6 bases). This CDR3 has 12 amino acids. V lost 7 bases and J lost 6, with 13 bases in between. Germline V gene data show CDR1 as SGHRS and CDR2 as YFSETQ. For the CDR3, the DNA is TGCGCCAGCCATAGGGGGTCAGATGGCTACACCTTC. The encoded protein is CASHRGSDGYTF.

The gene calls are TRBV6-5 and TRBJ2-3; D may be TRBD2 (5 bases). Germline loops: CDR1 MNHEY, CDR2 SVGAGI. The CDR3 loop spans 11 amino acids. The V end was cut by 5 bases, the J end by 9 bases, with 9 bases between. The CDR3 is CASSPGKTQYF. The CDR3 DNA follows: TGTGCCAGCAGTCCGGGAAAAACGCAGTATTTT.

The table lists this clone with a few counts. J is TRBJ2-5 and V is TRBV7-9, with D hard to call. Trimming pared 5 bases from V and 5 bases from J, leaving 9 bases between. The CDR3 spans 12 residues. Germline assignment: CDR1 SEHNR and CDR2 FQNEAQ (reference sequence). The CDR3 reads CASSAAGETQYF. DNA for the CDR3: TGTGCCAGCAGCGCGGCTGGGGAGACCCAGTACTTC.

There are a few counts of this clone. V is TRBV5-1 and J is TRBJ1-1, with 7 nucleotides matching TRBD1. Germline V lookup: CDR1 SGHRS, CDR2 YFSETQ. V was pared by 2 bases and J by 8 bases, with 9 bases of the junction left unmatched. This CDR3 has 14 amino acids. CDR3 protein: CASSLSSGGREAFF. The CDR3 bases are TGCGCCAGCAGCTTAAGTTCAGGGGGACGGGAAGCTTTCTTT.

The chain uses TRBV18 and TRBJ1-1; 8 bases agree with TRBD1. This CDR3 comprises 15 residues. V lost 5 bases, J lost 0 bases, and 5 bases stayed unmatched. CDR1 KGHSH and CDR2 LQKENI come from the germline V gene. The DNA for the CDR3 is TGTGCCAGCTCAGGACAGGGCGCCATGAACACTGAAGCTTTCTTT. Translation gives CASSGQGAMNTEAFF.

The rearrangement links TRBV4-1 to TRBJ2-7; perhaps TRBD2 as D (5 bases). The CDR3 is 14 amino acids. Deletions cut 5 bases from V and 7 bases from J, with 18 bases between. The V gene's germline CDR1 is MGHRA and CDR2 YSYEKL. As DNA, the CDR3 is TGCGCCAGCAGCAGGGCCAGCGGCTACGAGGAGCAGTACTTC. It codes for CASSRASGYEEQYF.

The chain joins TRBV7-8 to TRBJ2-7; 9 bases match TRBD1. There are 15 residues in the CDR3. Germline V gene data show CDR1 as SGHVS and CDR2 as FQNEAQ. With V trimmed by 4 bases and J by 7 bases, 11 bases remained unmatched. CDR3 loop: CASSSRATGGWEQYF. DNA for the CDR3: TGTGCCAGCAGCTCCAGAGCCACAGGGGGCTGGGAGCAGTACTTC.

The gene calls are TRBV18 and TRBJ1-6, with 9 bases identical to TRBD1. The germline CDR1 and CDR2 sequences are KGHSH and LQKENI. The CDR3 loop spans 16 amino acids. The V segment lost 4 bases and the J segment 8 bases; nucleotides outside the gene matches: 9. CDR3 amino acids: CASSLTRTGEHSPLHF. The CDR3 DNA reads TGTGCCAGCTCACTTACACGGACAGGGGAACATTCACCCCTCCACTTT.

A remark on this clone: The sample carries other DNA sequences with the same CDR3. The chain employs TRBV5-1 and TRBJ2-5; 8 bases align to TRBD2. This CDR3 comprises 14 residues. After removal of 0 bases from V and 5 bases from J, the junction contained 3 bases not matched to a gene. Looked up from germline, CDR1 is SGHRS and CDR2 is YFSETQ. The CDR3 DNA is TGCGCCAGCAGCTTGGGACGCGGGGGGGAGACCCAGTACTTC. It specifies CASSLGRGGETQYF.

This clone was seen a single time. The chain is built from TRBV7-3 and TRBJ2-1, with D unresolved. Germline CDR1 and CDR2: SGHTA and FQGTGA. This CDR3 region has 14 residues. The V and J ends lost 2 bases and 5 bases respectively, with 10 bases between them. CDR3 sequence reads: CASSLLDGNNEQFF. Written as DNA, the CDR3 is TGTGCCAGCAGCTTATTAGACGGTAACAATGAGCAGTTCTTC.

The chain is built from TRBV18 and TRBJ1-1, with D perhaps TRBD1 (5 bases). The length of the CDR3 is 14 residues. In germline, CDR1 is KGHSH, CDR2 LQKENI. Trimming pared 3 bases from V and 3 bases from J, leaving 11 bases between. The CDR3 DNA reads TGTGCCAGCTCACCCGGGACGGGGGACACTGAAGCTTTCTTT. It translates to CASSPGTGDTEAFF.

The chain couples TRBV5-1 to TRBJ2-3; D assignment may be TRBD1 or TRBD2 (7 bases each). This CDR3 is built from 15 residues. The germline V gene has CDR1 SGHRS and CDR2 YFSETQ. V was shortened by 4 bases and J by 3 bases, with 15 bases between the two germline ends. CDR3 nucleotide sequence: TGCGCCAGCAGCCCCCAGGGGGGGTCGACAGATACGCAGTATTTT. It yields the protein CASSPQGGSTDTQYF.

For this clone: Within the sample, other DNA sequences also encode this same CDR3. The CDR3 DNA follows: TGCGCCAGCAGCTTGGCCGGAGGGCAGGAGACCCAGTACTTC. Translation gives CASSLAGGQETQYF. The chain has TRBV5-1 and TRBJ2-5; weak D call: TRBD2 (6 bases). The germline V and J ends were trimmed by 0 bases and 5 bases, with 11 bases remaining between them. The CDR3 has 14 residues. The germline V gene encodes CDR1 SGHRS and CDR2 YFSETQ.

As for this clone: Other DNA sequences of this sample code for an identical CDR3. This rearrangement joins TRBV2 to TRBJ2-5; TRBD1 agrees at 8 bases. This CDR3 is built from 17 residues. Germline loops: CDR1 SNHLY, CDR2 FYNNEI. V trimming: 0 bases; J trimming: 5 bases; junction bases outside the gene matches: 11. CDR3 coding DNA: TGTGCCAGCAGTGAAGCCCCCTCCTGGACAGGGAGGGAGACCCAGTACTTC. Translation: CASSEAPSWTGRETQYF. The full variable domain, its missing parts supplied by reference TRBV2 and TRBJ2-5, is EPEVTQTPSHQVTQMGQEVILRCVPISNHLYFYWYRQILGQKVEFLVSFYNNEISEKSEIFDDQFSVERPDGSNFTLKIRSTKLEDSAMYFCASSEAPSWTGRETQYFGPGTRLLVL.

V and J are TRBV28 and TRBJ2-3, with D possibly matching TRBD2 (5 bases). CDR1 and CDR2 (germline): MDHEN, SYDVKM. The V end was cut by 2 bases, the J end by 0 bases, with 12 bases between. The CDR3 runs 16 residues. The chain's CDR3 is CASSLPQLGSTDTQYF. The CDR3 nucleotides are TGTGCCAGCAGTTTACCCCAACTAGGGAGCACAGATACGCAGTATTTT.

The chain carries TRBV5-1 and TRBJ2-3; TRBD1 or TRBD2 may be the D gene (5 bases each). The CDR3 is 14 residues long. CDR1 is SGHRS, CDR2 YFSETQ, per germline. V lost 3 bases to trimming and J lost 8 bases, with 16 bases between them. The CDR3: CASSSIEGSVTQYF. Here the CDR3 DNA reads TGCGCCAGCAGCTCAATTGAGGGGAGCGTTACGCAGTATTTT.